This T cell receptor (beta chain) came from a study of human T cells and chemical hapten exposure. TCRdb re-called the RACE reads through MiXCR, storing one row per CDR3 protein. The sample has about 100,000 distinct CDR3 sequences; 10% to 13% are singletons. The length of the CDR3 is 15 residues. V gave up 3 bases and J gave up 6 bases, with 17 bases separating them. The germline CDR1 and CDR2 sequences are ENHRY and SYGVKD. Noted time point: patch test 1, 2 weeks after DPC sensitization. Treatment of the sample: therapeutic diphenylcyclopropenone sensitization with weekly scalp DPC. This receptor was obtained from a man aged 35 to 55 with alopecia areata. Some clones in this sample may be carry-over from other donors' samples. The rearrangement joins TRBV10-3 to TRBJ1-2; D is unresolved. Sequences were derived from whole blood, sampled in connection with sensitization to the hapten diphenylcyclopropenone (DPC). The CDR3 spells CAISEREWKENGYTF. The CDR3, as DNA: TGTGCCATCAGTGAAAGGGAATGGAAGGAGAATGGCTACACCTTC.